These T cell receptor beta chains were read from a single sample in a study of neurological immune-mediated disorders. TCRdb analysed the 5' RACE reads with MiXCR anew, one entry per CDR3 protein. The sample carries some 61,000 distinct CDR3 sequences, 3.9% recorded once. Sequencing used PBMCs. These TCRs come from a man aged 25 to 40 with multiple sclerosis. CDR3s include the opening cysteine and the closing phenylalanine or tryptophan.

TRBV5-1	CASSLGGQSHEQYF
TRBV7-9	CASSWGGYYEQYF
TRBV3-1	CASSQHQGQETQYF
TRBV6-5	CASSYSDVNSPLHF
TRBV9	CASIIDRESTDTQYF
TRBV7-2	CASSPEASGGKDTQYF
TRBV20-1	CSASGQNTEAFF
TRBV5-1	CASSLVGGIETQYF
TRBV2	CASSLRSTGEKLFF
TRBV20-1	CRVPNRGQGYTF
TRBV18	CASSQGLAGFSYNEQFF
TRBV12-3/TRBV12-4	CASSTGYSGNTIYF
TRBV20-1	CSANRDGEKLFF
TRBV20-1	CSARPPASNGYTF
TRBV2	CASGGLARTYNEQFF
TRBV4-3	CASSQTSGGYNEQFF
TRBV29-1	CSVWGGYTQYF
TRBV5-1	CASSFTGAAGNTIYF
TRBV5-5	CASSVTSGHNEQFF
TRBV5-1	CASSPGLALTRGYNEQFF
TRBV7-9	CASSGDRLNTEAFF
TRBV4-2	CASSQDLTDGRAAFF
TRBV20-1	CSATRAAGSTDTQYF